Below, 20 T cell receptor beta chains from the same sample are listed, as sequenced in a study of T cell repertoires in cytomegalovirus infection. TCRdb analysed the reads with MiXCR anew, one entry per CDR3 protein. The sample carries about 830,000 distinct CDR3 sequences, 30% to 35% recorded once. Their cognate antigens are unknown. The sequencing here drew on cultured CD8+ T cells from PBMCs, taken from culture after CMV antigen stimulation. These receptors were obtained from a human donor in good health (CMV status not recorded). Some clones in this sample may be carry-over from other donors' samples.

This clonotype was found once. The chain uses TRBV29-1 and TRBJ2-2; unclear D gene. The CDR3 has 13 amino acids. Per the germline V gene, CDR1 is SQVTM and CDR2 is ANQGSEA. With 4 bases removed from V and 0 bases from J, the gap between germline ends came to 6 bases. The CDR3 loop reads CSVGPPNTGELFF. Written as DNA, the CDR3 is TGCAGCGTTGGGCCTCCGAACACCGGGGAGCTGTTTTTT.

The chain joins TRBV19 to TRBJ2-5, with 8 bases lining up with TRBD2. The CDR3 length is 18 residues. The J segment lost 1 base and the V segment lost 2 bases, leaving 12 bases of the junction unmatched. In germline, CDR1 is LNHDA, CDR2 SQIVND (reference sequence). The CDR3 spells CASSITGGVAEIQETQYF. Written as DNA, the CDR3 is TGTGCCAGTAGTATAACGGGGGGGGTAGCGGAAATCCAAGAGACCCAGTACTTC.

This clonotype was seen a handful of times. The CDR3 DNA sequence: TGTGCCAGCAGTCCAACTCCGGGGACAGGCGACGACACCGGGGAGCTGTTTTTT. Its protein product is CASSPTPGTGDDTGELFF. The chain recombines TRBV5-4 with TRBJ2-2; 8 nucleotides match TRBD1. The CDR3 has 18 residues. CDR1 and CDR2 from the germline V gene are SGHNT and YYREEE (reference sequence). The J segment lost 3 bases and the V segment lost 5 bases, leaving 15 bases of the junction unmatched. The full variable domain, its missing parts supplied by reference TRBV5-4 and TRBJ2-2, is ETGVTQSPTHLIKTRGQQVTLRCSSQSGHNTVSWYQQALGQGPQFIFQYYREEENGRGNFPPRFSGLQFPNYSSELNVNALELDDSALYLCASSPTPGTGDDTGELFFGEGSRLTVL.

The rearrangement uses TRBV28 and TRBJ1-3; D ambiguous. V was trimmed by 10 bases and J by 8 bases, leaving 21 bases between them. The CDR3 extends over 14 amino acids. The V gene's germline CDR1 is MDHEN and CDR2 SYDVKM. CDR3 residues: CATRVEGNRDTIYF. The CDR3 DNA reads as TGTGCCACCAGAGTTGAGGGTAATAGGGACACCATATATTTT.

This chain joins TRBV5-1 and TRBJ2-4; weak D call: TRBD2 (6 bases). From germline, CDR1 is SGHRS and CDR2 YFSETQ. There are 13 residues in the CDR3. Trimming stripped 3 bases from V and 9 bases from J, with 13 bases between. The CDR3 nucleotides are TGCGCCAGCAGCTGGGAGGATCGGGGCATTCAGTACTTC. It is translated as CASSWEDRGIQYF.

This clonotype was observed a handful of times. The genes are TRBV6-5 and TRBJ2-7, with D maybe TRBD1 (6 bases). V shed 4 bases and J shed 9 bases, with 10 bases lying between them. The CDR3 has 11 residues. The germline V gene has CDR1 MNHEY and CDR2 SVGAGI. CDR3 nucleotides: TGTGCCAGCAGTTTACAGGGCGCGCAGTACTTC. Encoded protein: CASSLQGAQYF.

This clonotype was detected a few times. The chain recombines TRBV19 with TRBJ2-3; D remains ambiguous. This CDR3 is 13 amino acids long. Germline CDR1 and CDR2: LNHDA and SQIVND (reference sequence). Between the trimmed V and J ends, which lost 5 bases and 4 bases, there was a span of 10 bases. DNA for the CDR3: TGTGCCAGTAGTTCTTTGGGGTCAGATACGCAGTATTTT. Amino acid sequence: CASSSLGSDTQYF.

The V gene is TRBV7-9, the J gene TRBJ1-5; 9 nucleotides align to TRBD1. The J segment lost 0 bases and the V segment lost 1 base, leaving 7 bases of the junction unmatched. Germline CDR1 and CDR2: SEHNR and FQNEAQ (reference sequence). This CDR3 has 18 amino acids. The CDR3: CASSLDRDRAYSNQPQHF. CDR3 nucleotides: TGTGCCAGCAGCTTAGACCGGGACAGGGCTTATAGCAATCAGCCCCAGCATTTT.

This clonotype was found a few times. V gene TRBV12-5 combines with J gene TRBJ1-4; perhaps TRBD1 as D (6 bases). Trimming shortened V by 3 bases and J by 2 bases, and 7 bases separated the two germline ends. CDR1 is LGHNT and CDR2 is FRNRAP in the germline V gene. The CDR3 loop spans 14 amino acids. The CDR3, as DNA: TGTGCTAGTGGTTTCCAGGGGACTAATGAAAAACTGTTTTTT. This translates into CASGFQGTNEKLFF. The whole variable domain, filled in from reference TRBV12-5 and TRBJ1-4, reads DARVTQTPRHKVTEMGQEVTMRCQPILGHNTVFWYRQTMMQGLELLAYFRNRAPLDDSGMPKDRFSAEMPDATLATLKIQPSEPRDSAVYFCASGFQGTNEKLFFGSGTQLSVL.

This chain connects TRBV5-6 to TRBJ1-5; perhaps TRBD1 as D (6 bases). Trimming took off 6 bases at V and 4 bases at J, with 20 bases between the two ends. The CDR3 is 16 residues long. Per the germline V gene, CDR1 is SGHDT and CDR2 is YYEEEE. CDR3 loop: CASTLQGGKGNQPQHF. For the CDR3, the DNA is TGTGCCAGCACCTTACAAGGGGGAAAGGGGAATCAGCCCCAGCATTTT. Together with reference TRBV5-6 and TRBJ1-5, the CDR3 gives the full variable domain: DAGVTQSPTHLIKTRGQQVTLRCSPKSGHDTVSWYQQALGQGPQFIFQYYEEEERQRGNFPDRFSGHQFPNYSSELNVNALLLGDSALYLCASTLQGGKGNQPQHFGDGTRLSIL.

This chain connects TRBV29-1 to TRBJ2-7; D is undetermined. The V gene lost 4 bases and the J gene lost 2 bases, with 6 bases spanning the gap. The CDR3 runs 11 residues. In germline, CDR1 is SQVTM, CDR2 ANQGSEA. The CDR3 is CSVVVAYEQYF. The CDR3 nucleotides read TGCAGCGTTGTAGTCGCCTACGAGCAGTACTTC.

There are many counts of this clonotype. The rearrangement uses TRBV12-3 or TRBV12-4 and TRBJ2-5, with D possibly matching TRBD2 (6 bases). V was pared by 3 bases and J by 7 bases, with 12 bases between. This CDR3 spans 13 amino acids. The CDR3: CASSLDGGATQYF. The CDR3 DNA reads TGTGCCAGCAGTTTGGACGGAGGGGCGACCCAGTACTTC.

The V and J genes are TRBV7-6 and TRBJ2-5; 7 bases are a match to TRBD1. The CDR3 sequence is 14 residues long. Germline CDR1 is SGHVS and CDR2 is FNYEAQ. CDR3: CASSRGGGQETQYF. CDR3 coding DNA: TGTGCTAGCTCTAGAGGGGGCGGACAAGAGACCCAGTACTTC.

There are a few counts of this clonotype. The chain has TRBV7-4 and TRBJ1-1, with D unresolved. The V gene's germline CDR1 is SGHVT and CDR2 SQSDAQ. V was pared by 5 bases and J by 4 bases, with 11 bases between. This CDR3 has 13 amino acids. CDR3 amino acids: CASSPRPVTEAFF. CDR3 coding DNA: TGTGCCAGCAGCCCAAGACCCGTCACTGAAGCTTTCTTT.

This clonotype was observed a few times. The chain is built from TRBV6-1 and TRBJ1-2, with a weak D call TRBD1 (6 bases). The CDR3 is 13 residues long. V gave up 7 bases and J gave up 8 bases, with 17 bases separating them. Per germline, CDR1 MNHNS and CDR2 SASEGT. DNA for the CDR3: TGTGCCAGCAATCGGGGGGGCCGTGAGGGCTACACCTTC. Translated, it gives CASNRGGREGYTF.

This clonotype turned up a few times. V and J are TRBV24-1 and TRBJ2-2; D perhaps matches TRBD1 (5 bases). In germline, CDR1 is KGHDR, CDR2 SFDVKD. The CDR3 covers 19 residues. With 1 base removed from V and 3 bases from J, the gap between germline ends came to 20 bases. CDR3 DNA: TGTGCCACCAGTGATTTCTTCGGCAGGACGGACACTTACACCGGGGAGCTGTTTTTT. Translating it yields CATSDFFGRTDTYTGELFF.

As for this clonotype: This is likely a read error, given that the CDR3 carries no conserved phenylalanine or tryptophan at its end. The chain combines TRBV7-9 with TRBJ2-7; no reliable D call. Germline V gene lookup returns CDR1 SEHNR and CDR2 FQNEAQ (reference sequence). The CDR3 covers 13 residues. V was clipped by 4 bases and J by 1 base, with 8 bases between them. CDR3 DNA: TGTGCCAGCAGCTGGGATCAATCCTACGAGCAGTACTTG. This translates into CASSWDQSYEQYL.

This clonotype was recorded many times. J is TRBJ1-1 and V is TRBV9; 8 bases are a match to TRBD1. Trimming took 2 bases from V and 2 from J; bases not matched to a gene: 5. This CDR3 spans 15 amino acids. Per germline, CDR1 SGDLS and CDR2 YYNGEE. CDR3 nucleotide sequence: TGTGCCAGCAGCGTGGGACAGGCTTACAACACTGAAGCTTTCTTT. Protein: CASSVGQAYNTEAFF.

The chain joins TRBV7-9 to TRBJ1-4; no firm D call. The germline V and J ends were trimmed by 7 bases and 0 bases, with 3 bases remaining between them. Germline V CDR1 and CDR2: SEHNR, FQNEAQ (reference sequence). The CDR3 contains 12 residues. The CDR3 region is CASTTTNEKLFF. CDR3 in DNA: TGTGCCAGCACCACAACTAATGAAAAACTGTTTTTT.

The sample holds one count of this clonotype. Without the conserved terminal phenylalanine or tryptophan, this CDR3 likely stems from a read error. The rearrangement links TRBV2 to TRBJ2-3; 9 bases fit TRBD1. J lost 5 bases, V lost 10 bases, and 7 bases had no gene match. Per the germline V gene, CDR1 is SNHLY and CDR2 is FYNNEI. The CDR3 spans 13 residues. The CDR3: CAIPGQGLDTQYS. In DNA form, the CDR3 reads TGTGCCATCCCGGGACAGGGTCTAGATACGCAGTATTCT.